This T cell receptor beta chain comes out of a study of cytomegalovirus exposure and HLA in healthy donors. General study results and limits: Later analysis showed TCR association rates varying by HLA locus, highest for DRB1 and lowest for HLA-C. Common viral pathogens were later found to be apparently linked to several of the most significant clusters.

PCR was performed using 60 Vbeta and 13 Jbeta primers. This table comes from immunoSEQ multiplex PCR, and its TCRdb copy is limited to in-frame clones, with some not included. The repertoire includes about 180,000 clones, about three quarters of them detected once, and 1.4% to 1.5% sits in the top ten. Concerning this clone: The antigen is not known.

Sequenced material: PBMCs. This receptor was taken from a man aged 18 to 30 in good health and CMV-seronegative.

CDR3 region: CASRRPGETPGELFF. The CDR3 nucleotides read TGCGCCAGCAGGCGCCCAGGGGAAACACCCGGGGAGCTGTTTTTT. J is TRBJ2-2 and V is TRBV4-1; the D gene is possibly TRBD1 (6 bases). The V gene's germline CDR1 is MGHRA and CDR2 YSYEKL. This CDR3 contains 15 residues. Trimming removed 6 bases at V and 6 bases at J, with 17 bases between.